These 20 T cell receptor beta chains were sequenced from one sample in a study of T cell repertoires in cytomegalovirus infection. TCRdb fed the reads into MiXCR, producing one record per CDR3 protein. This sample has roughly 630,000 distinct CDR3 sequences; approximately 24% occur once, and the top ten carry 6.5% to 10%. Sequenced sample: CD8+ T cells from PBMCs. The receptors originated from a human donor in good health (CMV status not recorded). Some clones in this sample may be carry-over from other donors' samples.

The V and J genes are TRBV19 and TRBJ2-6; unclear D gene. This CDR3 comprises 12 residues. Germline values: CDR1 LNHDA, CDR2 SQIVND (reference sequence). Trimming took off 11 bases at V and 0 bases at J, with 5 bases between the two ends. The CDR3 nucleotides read TGTGCCGGAAGCTCTGGGGCCAACGTCCTGACTTTC. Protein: CAGSSGANVLTF. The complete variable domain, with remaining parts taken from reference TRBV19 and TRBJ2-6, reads DGGITQSPKYLFRKEGQNVTLSCEQNLNHDAMYWYRQDPGQGLRLIYYSQIVNDFQKGDIAEGYSVSREKKESFPLTVTSAQKNPTAFYLCAGSSGANVLTFGAGSRLTVL.

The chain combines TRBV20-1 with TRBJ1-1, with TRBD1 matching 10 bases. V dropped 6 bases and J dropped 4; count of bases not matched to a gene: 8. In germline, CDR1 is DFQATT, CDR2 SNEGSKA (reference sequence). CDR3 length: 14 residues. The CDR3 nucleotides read TGCAGTGCGAAGACAGGGGGCGCCGGCACTGAAGCTTTCTTT. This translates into CSAKTGGAGTEAFF.

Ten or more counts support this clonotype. The CDR3 reads CASSLLTSGETQYF. Written as DNA, the CDR3 is TGTGCCAGCAGCTTACTGACTAGCGGGGAGACCCAGTACTTC. The J gene is TRBJ2-5, the V gene TRBV7-8; 10 positions agree with TRBD2. This CDR3 region has 14 residues. The germline V gene has CDR1 SGHVS and CDR2 FQNEAQ. Germline trimming cut 2 bases from V and 5 bases from J; bases unmatched to any gene: 2.

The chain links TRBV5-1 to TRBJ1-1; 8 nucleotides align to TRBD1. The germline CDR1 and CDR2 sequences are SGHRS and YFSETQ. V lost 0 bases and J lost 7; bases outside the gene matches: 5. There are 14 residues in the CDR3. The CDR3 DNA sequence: TGCGCCAGCAGCTTGGGACAGGGGAGGGATGAAGCTTTCTTT. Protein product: CASSLGQGRDEAFF. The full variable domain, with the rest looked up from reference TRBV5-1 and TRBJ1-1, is KAGVTQTPRYLIKTRGQQVTLSCSPISGHRSVSWYQQTPGQGLQFLFEYFSETQRNKGNFPGRFSGRQFSNSRSEMNVSTLELGDSALYLCASSLGQGRDEAFFGQGTRLTVV.

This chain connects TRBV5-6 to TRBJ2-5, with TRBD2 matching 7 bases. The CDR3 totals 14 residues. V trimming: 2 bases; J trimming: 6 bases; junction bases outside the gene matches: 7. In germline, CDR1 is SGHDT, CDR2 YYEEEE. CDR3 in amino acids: CASSFGLAVKTQYF. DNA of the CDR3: TGTGCCAGCAGCTTCGGGCTAGCGGTAAAGACCCAGTACTTC.

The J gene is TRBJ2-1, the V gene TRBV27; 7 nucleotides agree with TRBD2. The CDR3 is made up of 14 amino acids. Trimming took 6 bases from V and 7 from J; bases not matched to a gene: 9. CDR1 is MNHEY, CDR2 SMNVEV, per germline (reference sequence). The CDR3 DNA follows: TGTGCCAGCAGCCACGGGGTAGCGGGTAATGAGCAGTTCTTC. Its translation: CASSHGVAGNEQFF.

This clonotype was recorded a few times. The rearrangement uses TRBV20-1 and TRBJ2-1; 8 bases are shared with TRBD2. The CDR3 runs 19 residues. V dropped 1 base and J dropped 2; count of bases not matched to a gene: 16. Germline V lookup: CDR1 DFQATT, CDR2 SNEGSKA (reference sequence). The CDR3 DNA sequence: TGCAGTGCTAGAGGTCAGCGGGGGTCAGGTTGGTTCACCTACAATGAGCAGTTCTTC. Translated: CSARGQRGSGWFTYNEQFF.

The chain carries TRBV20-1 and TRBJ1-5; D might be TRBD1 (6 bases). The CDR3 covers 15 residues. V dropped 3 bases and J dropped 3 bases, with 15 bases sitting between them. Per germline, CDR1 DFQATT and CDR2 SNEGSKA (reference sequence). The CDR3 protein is CSASVRQDFNQPQHF. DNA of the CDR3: TGCAGTGCTAGTGTAAGACAGGACTTCAATCAGCCCCAGCATTTT.

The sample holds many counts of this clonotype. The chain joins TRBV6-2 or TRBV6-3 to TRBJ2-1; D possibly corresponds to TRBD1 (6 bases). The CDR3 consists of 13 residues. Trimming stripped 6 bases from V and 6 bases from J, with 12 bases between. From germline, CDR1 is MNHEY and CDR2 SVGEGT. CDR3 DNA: TGTGCCAGCAGCCCTGACAGGCCCAATGAGCAGTTCTTC. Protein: CASSPDRPNEQFF.

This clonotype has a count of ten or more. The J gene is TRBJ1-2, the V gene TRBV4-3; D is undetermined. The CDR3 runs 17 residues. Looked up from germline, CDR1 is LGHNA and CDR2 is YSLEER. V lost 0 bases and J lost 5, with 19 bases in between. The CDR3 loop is CASSQDRTAPRNYGYTF. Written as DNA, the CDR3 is TGCGCCAGCAGCCAAGATAGGACTGCCCCTCGGAATTATGGCTACACCTTC.

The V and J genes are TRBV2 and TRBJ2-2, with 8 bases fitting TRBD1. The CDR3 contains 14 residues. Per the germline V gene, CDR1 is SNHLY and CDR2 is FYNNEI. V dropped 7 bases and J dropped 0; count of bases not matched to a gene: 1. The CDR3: CASTDRANTGELFF. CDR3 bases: TGTGCCAGCACGGACAGGGCGAACACCGGGGAGCTGTTTTTT.

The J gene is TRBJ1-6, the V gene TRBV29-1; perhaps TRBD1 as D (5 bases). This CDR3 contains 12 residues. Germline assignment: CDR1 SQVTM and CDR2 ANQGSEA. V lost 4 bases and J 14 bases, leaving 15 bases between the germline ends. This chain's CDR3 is CSVVGPDSTLHF. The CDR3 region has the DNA TGCAGCGTTGTGGGGCCCGACAGTACCCTCCACTTT.

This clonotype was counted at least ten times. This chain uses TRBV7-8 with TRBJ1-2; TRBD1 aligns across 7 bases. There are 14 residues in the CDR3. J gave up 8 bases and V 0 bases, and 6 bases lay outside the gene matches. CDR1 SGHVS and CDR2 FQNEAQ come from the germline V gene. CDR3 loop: CASSLAGGAPGYTF. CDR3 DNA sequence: TGTGCCAGCAGCTTAGCAGGGGGCGCGCCCGGCTACACCTTC.

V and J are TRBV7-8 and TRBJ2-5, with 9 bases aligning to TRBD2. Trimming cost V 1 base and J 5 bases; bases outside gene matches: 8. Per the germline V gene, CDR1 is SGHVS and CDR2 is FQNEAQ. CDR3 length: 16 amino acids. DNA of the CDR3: TGTGCCAGCAGCTTAGTAGCGGGGGCCCTTGGGGAGACCCAGTACTTC. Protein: CASSLVAGALGETQYF.

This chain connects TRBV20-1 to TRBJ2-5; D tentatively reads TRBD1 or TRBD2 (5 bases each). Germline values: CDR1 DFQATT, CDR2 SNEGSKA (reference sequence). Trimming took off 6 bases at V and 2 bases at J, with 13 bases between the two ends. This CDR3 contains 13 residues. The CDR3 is CSALTGGQETQYF. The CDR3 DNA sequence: TGCAGTGCCCTAACTGGGGGACAAGAGACCCAGTACTTC.

The CDR3 is CASSYPGARNEQFF. The CDR3 nucleotides read TGTGCCAGCAGTTACCCTGGTGCCCGCAATGAGCAGTTCTTC. The V call is TRBV6-2 or TRBV6-3, the J call TRBJ2-1; no reliable D call. Germline lookup yields CDR1 MNHEY and CDR2 SVGEGT. The V end lost 2 bases, the J end lost 6 bases, and 11 bases lay between the germline ends. The CDR3 extends over 14 amino acids.

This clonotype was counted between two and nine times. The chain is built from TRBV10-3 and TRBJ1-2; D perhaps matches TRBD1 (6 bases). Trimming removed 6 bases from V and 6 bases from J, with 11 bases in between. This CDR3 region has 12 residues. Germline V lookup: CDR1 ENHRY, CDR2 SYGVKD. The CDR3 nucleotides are TGTGCCATCAGGCTACAGGGAGATGGCTACACCTTC. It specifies CAIRLQGDGYTF.

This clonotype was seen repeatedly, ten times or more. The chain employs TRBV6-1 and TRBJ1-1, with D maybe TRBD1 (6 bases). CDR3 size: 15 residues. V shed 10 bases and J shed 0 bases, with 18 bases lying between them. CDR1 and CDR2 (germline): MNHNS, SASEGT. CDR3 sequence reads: CATLDIGDMNTEAFF. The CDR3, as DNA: TGTGCCACCCTGGACATCGGGGACATGAACACTGAAGCTTTCTTT.

For the CDR3, the DNA is TGTGCCAGCCGGGGGGGGGACTCACAGTTCTTC. This gives the protein CASRGGDSQFF. The rearrangement joins TRBV6-6 to TRBJ2-1; 8 bases line up with TRBD2. CDR1 and CDR2 (germline): MNHNY, SVGAGI (reference sequence). This CDR3 has 11 amino acids. V shed 8 bases and J 13 bases; nucleotides not matched to a gene: 7.

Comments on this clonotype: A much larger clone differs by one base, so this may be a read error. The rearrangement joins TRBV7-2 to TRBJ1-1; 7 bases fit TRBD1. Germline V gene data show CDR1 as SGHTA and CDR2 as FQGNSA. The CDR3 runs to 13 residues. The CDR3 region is CVSSPDRVTEAFF. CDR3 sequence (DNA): TGTGTCAGCAGCCCAGACAGGGTAACTGAAGCTTTCTTT.